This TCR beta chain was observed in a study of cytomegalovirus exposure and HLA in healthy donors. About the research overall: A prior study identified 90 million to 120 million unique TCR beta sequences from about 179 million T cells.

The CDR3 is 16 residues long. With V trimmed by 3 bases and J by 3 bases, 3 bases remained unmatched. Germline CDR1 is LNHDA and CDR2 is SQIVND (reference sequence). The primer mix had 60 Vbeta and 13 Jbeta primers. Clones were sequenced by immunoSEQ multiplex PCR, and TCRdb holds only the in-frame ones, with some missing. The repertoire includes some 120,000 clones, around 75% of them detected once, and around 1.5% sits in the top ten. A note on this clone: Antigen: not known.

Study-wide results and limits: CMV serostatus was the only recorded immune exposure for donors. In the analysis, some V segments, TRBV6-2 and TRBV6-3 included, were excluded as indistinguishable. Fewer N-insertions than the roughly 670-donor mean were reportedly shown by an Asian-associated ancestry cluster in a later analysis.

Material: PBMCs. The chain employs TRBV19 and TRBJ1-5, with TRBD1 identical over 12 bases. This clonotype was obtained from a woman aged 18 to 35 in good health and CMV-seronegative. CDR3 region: CASSMGTGGFNQPQHF. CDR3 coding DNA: TGTGCCAGTAGTATGGGGACAGGGGGCTTCAATCAGCCCCAGCATTTT.